These 10 T cell receptor beta chains originate from one sample sequenced in a study of cytomegalovirus exposure and HLA in healthy donors. 60 Vbeta and 13 Jbeta primers were used in PCR. Method: immunoSEQ multiplex PCR; TCRdb's copy keeps in-frame clones and lacks some. The sample includes 100,000 to 150,000 clones, under 80% of them seen just once. Material for sequencing was PBMCs. These receptors were obtained from a woman aged 55-70 years in good health and CMV-seropositive.

CDR3 DNA: TGCGCCAGCAGCCAAAATCAGGGTTCACCCCTCCACTTT. Amino acids: CASSQNQGSPLHF. V and J are TRBV4-3 and TRBJ1-6; tentative D call: TRBD1 (5 bases). Trimming took 2 bases from V and 9 from J, leaving 8 bases between them. Germline assignment: CDR1 LGHNA and CDR2 YSLEER. The CDR3 is made up of 13 amino acids.

This rearrangement joins TRBV4-2 to TRBJ2-3, with 12 bases identical to TRBD2. Losses at the gene ends were 5 bases for V and 6 bases for J; bases not matched to a gene: 9. The CDR3 consists of 16 residues. CDR1 and CDR2 (germline): LGHNA, YNFKEQ. The CDR3 bases are TGTGCCAGCAGCATTCGACTAGCGGGAGAGGGGGATACGCAGTATTTT. It codes for CASSIRLAGEGDTQYF.

The CDR3 spells CASSFSGGAGGYEQFF. CDR3 DNA: TGCGCCAGCAGCTTTTCGGGGGGGGCAGGCGGCTATGAGCAGTTCTTC. The chain joins TRBV5-1 to TRBJ2-1, with 8 bases fitting TRBD2. J gave up 8 bases and V 2 bases, and 12 bases lay outside the gene matches. Germline V gene sequence: CDR1 SGHRS, CDR2 YFSETQ. The CDR3 has 16 residues.

The CDR3 protein is CASSESSADTQYF. As DNA, the CDR3 is TGTGCCAGCAGCGAATCTAGCGCAGATACGCAGTATTTT. The V and J genes are TRBV9 and TRBJ2-3, with D perhaps matching TRBD2 (6 bases). The CDR3 length is 13 residues. Germline V gene sequence: CDR1 SGDLS, CDR2 YYNGEE. V was shortened by 3 bases and J by 4 bases, with 9 bases between the two germline ends.

This clone was detected once. The genes are TRBV6-1 and TRBJ2-7; D might be TRBD1 (6 bases). Trimming took off 6 bases at V and 4 bases at J, with 16 bases between the two ends. The CDR3 sequence is 14 residues long. Germline V gene sequence: CDR1 MNHNS, CDR2 SASEGT. CDR3 residues: CASRQQGASYEQYF. In DNA, the CDR3 is TGTGCCAGCAGGCAACAGGGCGCAAGTTACGAGCAGTACTTC.

The chain is built from TRBV5-1 and TRBJ2-7, with D possibly matching TRBD1 (7 bases). The V end lost 1 base, the J end lost 3 bases, and 11 bases lay between the germline ends. The germline gives CDR1 SGHRS, CDR2 YFSETQ. The CDR3 length is 14 residues. DNA for the CDR3: TGCGCCAGCAGCTTGTGGGGGGACAGCTACGAGCAGTACTTC. It translates to CASSLWGDSYEQYF.

The genes are TRBV19 and TRBJ2-1; 12 bases are a match to TRBD1. V was pared by 2 bases and J by 8 bases, with 7 bases of the junction left unmatched. The CDR3 is 16 amino acids. From germline, CDR1 is LNHDA and CDR2 SQIVND (reference sequence). DNA for the CDR3: TGTGCCAGTAGTATACCCCGAGGGGACAGGGGGCATGAGCAGTTCTTC. This translates into CASSIPRGDRGHEQFF.

This clone occurred a few times. The rearrangement joins TRBV7-3 to TRBJ2-7; the match to TRBD2 covers 11 bases. J was trimmed by 3 bases and V by 1 base; bases with no gene match: 8. Germline V CDR1 and CDR2: SGHTA, FQGTGA. This CDR3 is 17 amino acids long. Here the CDR3 DNA reads TGTGCCAGCAGCTTAAAGGGGTCTAGCGGGGGGCACTACGAGCAGTACTTC. Amino acid sequence: CASSLKGSSGGHYEQYF.

This chain connects TRBV7-9 to TRBJ1-2; D possibly corresponds to TRBD1 (6 bases). Trimming took 3 bases from V and 1 from J, leaving 6 bases between them. Germline values: CDR1 SEHNR, CDR2 FQNEAQ (reference sequence). The CDR3 extends over 13 amino acids. The chain's CDR3 is CASSLDSNYGYTF. CDR3 DNA sequence: TGTGCCAGCAGCTTGGACAGTAACTATGGCTACACCTTC.

This clone was seen only a few times. The rearrangement uses TRBV5-1 and TRBJ1-4, with D unresolved. Germline loops: CDR1 SGHRS, CDR2 YFSETQ. V gave up 0 bases and J gave up 5 bases, with 11 bases separating them. CDR3 length: 15 amino acids. This chain's CDR3 is CASSLGRQVNEKLFF. Here the CDR3 DNA reads TGCGCCAGCAGCTTGGGTAGACAAGTGAATGAAAAACTGTTTTTT.